These 20 T cell receptor beta chains came from one sample sequenced in a study of patients and donors after allogeneic stem cell transplantation. TCRdb re-called the RT-PCR reads through MiXCR, storing one row per CDR3 protein. The repertoire holds about 960,000 distinct CDR3 sequences, with around 17% as singletons. The sequencing input was blood, either unsorted or a sorted T cell fraction (not recorded which). Receptors originate from a human donor who was either an allogeneic HSCT recipient or a stem cell or donor lymphocyte infusion donor (not recorded which). It is not recorded whose cells these are; they may come from a transplant donor.

V is TRBV5-6 and J is TRBJ1-1; 8 bases are a match to TRBD1. The germline CDR1 and CDR2 sequences are SGHDT and YYEEEE. Losses at the gene ends were 3 bases for V and 0 bases for J; bases not matched to a gene: 4. CDR3 length: 15 residues. CDR3 amino acids: CASSSGQVLNTEAFF. The CDR3 DNA sequence: TGTGCCAGCAGCTCGGGACAGGTATTGAACACTGAAGCTTTCTTT.

This sequence joins TRBV7-6 and TRBJ2-1; 10 positions agree with TRBD2. This CDR3 contains 15 residues. J was trimmed by 9 bases and V by 4 bases; bases with no gene match: 9. CDR1 is SGHVS, CDR2 FNYEAQ, per germline. The CDR3 reads CASSSQREGQGEQFF. The CDR3 nucleotides read TGTGCCAGCAGCTCACAGCGGGAGGGCCAAGGTGAGCAGTTCTTC.

The chain has TRBV21-1 and TRBJ1-5. TRBV21-1 counts as a pseudogene. CDR3 length: 14 residues. The CDR3 DNA sequence: TGTGCCAGCAGCAAAGAAGGTACGGTTGGACCCCAGCATTTT. This translates into CASSKEGTVGPQHF.

This rearrangement joins TRBV10-3 to TRBJ2-3, with TRBD1 identical over 7 bases. In germline, CDR1 is ENHRY, CDR2 SYGVKD. The CDR3 contains 13 residues. V was clipped by 6 bases and J by 9 bases; unmatched bases: 9. The CDR3: CAIRTGPRRTQYF. The CDR3 DNA is TGTGCCATCAGGACAGGGCCGCGAAGGACGCAGTATTTT.

The table lists this clonotype with a few counts. The genes are TRBV4-2 and TRBJ1-3; D is unclear. The CDR3 spans 16 residues. Trimming removed 0 bases at V and 3 bases at J, with 12 bases between. CDR1 LGHNA and CDR2 YNFKEQ come from the germline V gene. In DNA, the CDR3 is TGTGCCAGCAGCCAAGAAAATAAAGGAGTTGGAAACACCATATATTTT. It codes for CASSQENKGVGNTIYF.

The chain combines TRBV12-3 or TRBV12-4 with TRBJ2-4; TRBD1 agrees at 7 bases. The junction had 16 bases not matched to a gene; V was cut back by 2 bases and J by 3 bases. The CDR3 contains 19 residues. The CDR3 reads CASSLYRGRGMLVKNIQYF. The DNA of the CDR3 is TGTGCCAGCAGTTTATACAGGGGAAGGGGAATGTTGGTCAAAAACATTCAGTACTTC.

As to this clonotype: The junction does not match germline at one end; this may be a read error. This chain connects TRBV12-3 or TRBV12-4 to TRBJ2-2; D may be TRBD1 or TRBD2 (6 bases each). The CDR3 runs to 11 residues. In DNA, the CDR3 is TGTGCCAGCAGTCCAGGAGGGGGGCTGTTTTTT. As protein: CASSPGGGLFF.

This clonotype was counted a few times. The J gene is TRBJ2-1, the V gene TRBV10-3, with TRBD2 matching over 8 bases. V shed 9 bases, J shed 6 bases, and the junction held 4 bases outside the gene matches. Germline lookup yields CDR1 ENHRY and CDR2 SYGVKD. This CDR3 has 12 amino acids. The DNA of the CDR3 is TGTGCCATTGGGACTAGGGGCAATGAGCAGTTCTTC. Translating it yields CAIGTRGNEQFF.

The chain employs TRBV10-3 and TRBJ2-3; TRBD2 matches at 8 bases. CDR1 is ENHRY and CDR2 is SYGVKD in the germline V gene. Trimming removed 9 bases from V and 2 bases from J; junction bases left unmatched: 10. The CDR3 covers 15 residues. Here the CDR3 reads CAIRGGRAFTDTQYF. CDR3 nucleotide sequence: TGTGCCATTCGGGGGGGCAGGGCCTTCACAGATACGCAGTATTTT.

This chain uses TRBV12-3 or TRBV12-4 with TRBJ1-2, with 12 nucleotides matching TRBD1. The J segment lost 9 bases and the V segment lost 4 bases, leaving 12 bases of the junction unmatched. CDR3 length: 16 residues. The CDR3 loop is CASSSGTGGASVSYTF. The DNA of the CDR3 is TGTGCCAGCAGTTCTGGGACAGGGGGCGCGTCGGTGAGCTACACCTTC.

This clonotype was observed at least ten times. The chain has TRBV29-1 and TRBJ2-5; 9 nucleotides align to TRBD1. CDR1 and CDR2 (germline): SQVTM, ANQGSEA. Trimming took 1 base from V and 2 from J; bases not matched to a gene: 2. The CDR3 is 14 amino acids. CDR3 sequence reads: CSVEGTGDQETQYF. CDR3 nucleotides: TGCAGCGTTGAAGGGACAGGGGATCAAGAGACCCAGTACTTC.

Ten or more counts support this clonotype. V gene TRBV5-1 combines with J gene TRBJ1-1; a possible D gene is TRBD1 (6 bases). The V gene's germline CDR1 is SGHRS and CDR2 YFSETQ. Between the trimmed V and J ends, which lost 0 bases and 1 base, there was a span of 10 bases. The CDR3 has 15 residues. CDR3 bases: TGCGCCAGCAGCTTGGCCGGGGGACAGAACACTGAAGCTTTCTTT. It yields the protein CASSLAGGQNTEAFF.

This clonotype has more than one count but fewer than ten. J is TRBJ2-7 and V is TRBV19; D unresolved. Between the trimmed V and J ends, which lost 3 bases and 0 bases, there was a span of 6 bases. The germline gives CDR1 LNHDA, CDR2 SQIVND (reference sequence). This CDR3 spans 13 amino acids. In DNA, the CDR3 is TGTGCCAGTAGTATGTCTCCCTCCTACGAGCAGTACTTC. Its translation: CASSMSPSYEQYF.

The gene calls are TRBV7-9 and TRBJ2-5; tentative D call: TRBD2 (6 bases). With 3 bases removed from V and 2 bases from J, the gap between germline ends came to 10 bases. The CDR3 has 14 residues. Per germline, CDR1 SEHNR and CDR2 FQNEAQ (reference sequence). DNA of the CDR3: TGTGCCAGCAGCTTCGTGGAGGGGCAAGAGACCCAGTACTTC. Protein: CASSFVEGQETQYF.

The chain carries TRBV20-1 and TRBJ2-1; TRBD2 is a possible D gene (5 bases). Germline V gene lookup returns CDR1 DFQATT and CDR2 SNEGSKA (reference sequence). Trimming removed 0 bases from V and 7 bases from J, with 16 bases in between. CDR3 length: 15 amino acids. The CDR3 bases are TGCAGTGCTAGAGATGTTCGGACTCTGCTGAATGAGCAGTTCTTC. This translates into CSARDVRTLLNEQFF.

The sample holds a few counts of this clonotype. CDR3 nucleotides: TGCGCCAGCAGCCGGACAGCGGATAATGAAAAACTGTTTTTT. Protein product: CASSRTADNEKLFF. This chain connects TRBV5-1 to TRBJ1-4; possible D gene TRBD1, 6 bases. The CDR3 spans 14 residues. CDR1 and CDR2 from the germline V gene are SGHRS and YFSETQ. The V end lost 4 bases, the J end lost 4 bases, and 11 bases lay between the germline ends.

This sequence joins TRBV6-5 and TRBJ2-3; tentative D call: TRBD2 (6 bases). The V end lost 0 bases, the J end lost 6 bases, and 16 bases lay between the germline ends. The germline V gene encodes CDR1 MNHEY and CDR2 SVGAGI. This CDR3 region has 16 residues. The CDR3 DNA reads TGTGCCAGCAGTTACTCGGAGGGAACATTCGCGGATACGCAGTATTTT. Its translation: CASSYSEGTFADTQYF.

This clonotype has at least ten counts. The gene calls are TRBV10-3 and TRBJ1-1; weak D call: TRBD1 (5 bases). The CDR3 has 12 amino acids. Per the germline V gene, CDR1 is ENHRY and CDR2 is SYGVKD. V was shortened by 6 bases and J by 11 bases, with 16 bases between the two germline ends. The CDR3 DNA reads TGTGCCATCAGCAGAACACAGGATCCCGCTTTCTTT. Translated: CAISRTQDPAFF.

This clonotype was detected a few times. The genes are TRBV20-1 and TRBJ1-5; maybe TRBD1 (5 bases). V was clipped by 2 bases and J by 5 bases, with 16 bases between them. The CDR3 is made up of 15 amino acids. Germline loops: CDR1 DFQATT, CDR2 SNEGSKA (reference sequence). The CDR3 sequence is CSARPRGLEHQPQHF. The CDR3 nucleotides read TGCAGTGCTAGACCCCGGGGCCTGGAGCATCAGCCCCAGCATTTT.

The chain couples TRBV7-9 to TRBJ2-2; TRBD2 aligns across 8 bases. This CDR3 spans 17 amino acids. CDR1 and CDR2 from the germline V gene are SEHNR and FQNEAQ (reference sequence). The J segment lost 3 bases and the V segment lost 5 bases, leaving 11 bases of the junction unmatched. In nucleotides, the CDR3 is TGTGCCAGCAGCGGGCGACTAAACGGGAGGGACACCGGGGAGCTGTTTTTT. As protein: CASSGRLNGRDTGELFF.